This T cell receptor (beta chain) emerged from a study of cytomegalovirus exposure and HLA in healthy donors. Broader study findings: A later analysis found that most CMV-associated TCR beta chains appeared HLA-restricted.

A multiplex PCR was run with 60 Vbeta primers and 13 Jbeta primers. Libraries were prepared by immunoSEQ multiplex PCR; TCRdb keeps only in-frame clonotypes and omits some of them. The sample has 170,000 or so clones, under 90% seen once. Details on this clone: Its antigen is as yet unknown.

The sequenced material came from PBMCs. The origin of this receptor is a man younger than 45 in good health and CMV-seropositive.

CDR3 nucleotide sequence: TGCGCCAGCAGCCAAGTCCAGGGAAACTATGGCTACACCTTC. It yields the protein CASSQVQGNYGYTF. The chain employs TRBV4-1 and TRBJ1-2; D may be TRBD1 (5 bases). The germline CDR1 and CDR2 sequences are MGHRA and YSYEKL. The V and J ends lost 1 base and 2 bases respectively, with 8 bases between them. The length of the CDR3 is 14 residues.